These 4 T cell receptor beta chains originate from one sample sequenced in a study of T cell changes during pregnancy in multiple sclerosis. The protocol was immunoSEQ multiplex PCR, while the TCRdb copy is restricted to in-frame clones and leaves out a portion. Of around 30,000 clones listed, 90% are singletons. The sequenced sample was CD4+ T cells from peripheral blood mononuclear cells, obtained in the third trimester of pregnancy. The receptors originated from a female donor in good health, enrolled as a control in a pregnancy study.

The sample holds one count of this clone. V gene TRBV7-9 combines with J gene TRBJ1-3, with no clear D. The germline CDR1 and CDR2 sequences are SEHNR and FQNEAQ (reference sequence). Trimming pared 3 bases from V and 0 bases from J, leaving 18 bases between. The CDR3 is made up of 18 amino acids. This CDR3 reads CASSLIPSPRSSGNTIYF. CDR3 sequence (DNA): TGTGCCAGCAGCTTGATCCCCTCGCCCCGGAGCTCTGGAAACACCATATATTTT. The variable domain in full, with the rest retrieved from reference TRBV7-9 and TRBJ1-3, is DTGVSQNPRHKITKRGQNVTFRCDPISEHNRLYWYRQTLGQGPEFLTYFQNEAQLEKSRLLSDRFSAERPKGSFSTLEIQRTEQGDSAMYLCASSLIPSPRSSGNTIYFGEGSWLTVV.

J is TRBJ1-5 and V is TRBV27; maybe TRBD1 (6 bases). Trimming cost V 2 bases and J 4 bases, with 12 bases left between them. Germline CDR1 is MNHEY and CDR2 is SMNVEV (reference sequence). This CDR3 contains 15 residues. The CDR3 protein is CASSLVPTGNQPQHF. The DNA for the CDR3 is TGTGCCAGCAGTTTAGTCCCGACAGGTAATCAGCCCCAGCATTTT.

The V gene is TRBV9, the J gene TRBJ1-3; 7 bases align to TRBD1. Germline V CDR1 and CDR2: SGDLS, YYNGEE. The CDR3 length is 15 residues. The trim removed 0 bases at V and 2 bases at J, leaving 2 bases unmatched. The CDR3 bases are TGTGCCAGCAGCGTAGAGGGACAGCCTGGAAACACCATATATTTT. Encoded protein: CASSVEGQPGNTIYF.

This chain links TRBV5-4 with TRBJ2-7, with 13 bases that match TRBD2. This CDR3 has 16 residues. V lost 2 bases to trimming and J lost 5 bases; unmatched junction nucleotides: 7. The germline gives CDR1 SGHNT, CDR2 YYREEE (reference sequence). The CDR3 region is CASSLGGLAGFHEQYF. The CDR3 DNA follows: TGTGCCAGCAGCTTAGGGGGACTAGCGGGGTTCCACGAGCAGTACTTC.